This T cell receptor (beta chain) was recovered during a study of Tregs in tolerant kidney transplant recipients. Unstimulated regulatory T cells (CD4+CD25+CD127-), CD4+CD25- non-regulatory cells, CD4 and CD8 cells were FACS-sorted from thawed PBMCs. Profiling relied on immunoSEQ multiplex PCR, and the TCRdb table lists in-frame clones only, not all of them. The sample yields more than 75,000 clones, more than 85% seen once. This clone appeared a single time. Its matching antigen is unknown. Study results and caveats: Biological reproducibility was not directly addressed, but technical replication error appeared minimal. Few patients were studied, so findings need validation in larger groups.

Germline CDR1 is MNHEY and CDR2 is SVGAGI. CDR3 length: 15 residues. The junction had 2 bases not matched to a gene; V was cut back by 6 bases and J by 0 bases. Material: CD4+ T cells from blood, obtained before the transplant. The chain couples TRBV6-5 to TRBJ2-2, with 9 bases aligning to TRBD2. The TCR originated in a human donor who received a combined kidney and bone marrow transplant. The CDR3 nucleotides are TGTGCCAGCAGACGACTAGCGGCGAACACCGGGGAGCTGTTTTTT. Translated, it gives CASRRLAANTGELFF.